This T cell receptor (beta chain) was sequenced in a study of blood T cell repertoires in COVID-19. Study-wide background: The study drew acute and convalescent COVID-19 samples from the United States, Italy and Spain. Sample material is recorded as cDNA or gDNA derived from T cells, B-cell-depleted T cells, or PBMCs.

Study processing details: Using reference gene primer amplification, nucleated cell counts were estimated. Produced via immunoSEQ multiplex PCR; TCRdb's table is partial and in-frame only. The V and J calls and the clone size are those of that table, but D and trimming were determined from the DNA. The top ten clones hold just under 3% of a sample with about 130,000 clones, around nine tenths of them seen once. This TCR was sampled from a man in his sixties with active or convalescent COVID-19. The sample taken for sequencing was peripheral blood.

CDR3 nucleotides: TGTGCCAGCTCACCGGGCCCGGGACAGGGATACTATGGCTACACCTTC. The encoded protein is CASSPGPGQGYYGYTF. The V and J genes are TRBV18 and TRBJ1-2; 9 bases align to TRBD1. The CDR3 runs 16 residues. Germline V gene sequence: CDR1 KGHSH, CDR2 LQKENI. With V trimmed by 3 bases and J by 3 bases, 8 bases remained unmatched.